The text below deals with one TCR beta chain. Other DNA sequences of this sample code for an identical CDR3. Original analysis: The assay estimated nucleated cells by amplifying reference gene primers. Sequencing used immunoSEQ multiplex PCR; TCRdb keeps in-frame clones, though not all of them. V and J calls and clone size are as listed in that table; D and trimming were resolved from the DNA. The data show approximately 150,000 clones, over 65% seen once. This sample was included in a study of blood T cell repertoires in COVID-19. Overall study context: Researchers got acute and convalescent COVID-19 samples from the United States, Italy and Spain. The cDNA or gDNA used as material had been derived from T cells, B-cell-depleted T cells, or PBMCs.

After removal of 6 bases from V and 3 bases from J, the junction contained 5 bases not matched to a gene. From germline, CDR1 is MNHEY and CDR2 SVGAGI. The CDR3 runs 14 residues. This TCR derives from a man between 65 and 79 years old with acute or convalescent COVID-19. Input material: peripheral blood. The chain employs TRBV6-5 and TRBJ2-7, with 10 positions matching TRBD1. The CDR3 region is CASSPGTGDYEQYF. CDR3 bases: TGTGCCAGCAGCCCCGGGACAGGGGACTACGAGCAGTACTTC.